This T cell receptor (beta chain) was sequenced for a study of Ad26.COV2.S vaccination and SARS-CoV-2 variants. V dropped 1 base and J dropped 7; count of bases not matched to a gene: 7. The CDR3 loop spans 15 amino acids. Germline V lookup: CDR1 LNHDA, CDR2 SQIVND (reference sequence). Points from the study as a whole: TCR breadth and depth estimates may have understated total T cell responses.

Sequencing was performed with immunoSEQ multiplex PCR; in TCRdb, only in-frame clones are kept and a portion is missing. The sample lists around 370,000 clones, roughly 84% occurring once. The treatment: around 19 received Ad26.COV2.S at low or high dose, single or two shots; 5 received placebo; per-sample allocation not given. It was on day 63 after the first vaccine or placebo injection that samples were taken. Comments on this clone: The antigen is not known.

This chain joins TRBV19 and TRBJ2-4, with 7 bases fitting TRBD1. The clonotype originates from a person aged 18-60 years who received the Ad26.COV2.S COVID-19 vaccine or a placebo. The sequencing here drew on peripheral blood, taken in a trial of Ad26.COV2.S vaccine versus placebo. The CDR3, as DNA: TGTGCCAGTAGTATAGCAGGGGACAGTCGGAACATTCAGTACTTC. Protein: CASSIAGDSRNIQYF.